This TCR beta chain was sequenced for a study of CD8+ T cells in alopecia areata. Germline V gene lookup returns CDR1 SQVTM and CDR2 ANQGSEA. The CDR3 has 11 residues. With 5 bases removed from V and 4 bases from J, the gap between germline ends came to 6 bases. The sequencing template was cDNA reverse transcribed from extracted RNA. Profiled with immunoSEQ multiplex PCR; TCRdb holds only in-frame clones, not every one. This table holds 150,000 to 200,000 clones, 60% found once. Treatment meaning: oral pan-JAK inhibitor, 5-10 mg twice daily. The chain carries TRBV29-1 and TRBJ2-1; tentative D call: TRBD1 (5 bases). The sequence derives from a human donor with alopecia areata. Sequences were derived from CD4+ T cells sorted from blood, sampled at week 24, from a patient treated with tofacitinib. The CDR3, as DNA: TGCAGCGTTCGACAGTACAATGAGCAGTTCTTC. Its translation is CSVRQYNEQFF.